The clone carrying this T cell receptor (beta chain) came up many times. The data were taken from a study of T cells after yellow fever vaccination. TCRdb re-derived calls from the 5' RACE reads in MiXCR, one entry per CDR3 protein. The sample has 200,000 to 300,000 distinct CDR3 sequences; 5.5% to 8.5% are singletons. V lost 0 bases, J lost 0 bases, and 7 bases stayed unmatched. CDR1 and CDR2 from the germline V gene are SGDLS and YYNGEE. The CDR3 sequence is 18 residues long. The sequences come from CD4+ T cells sorted from PBMCs, collected on the day of the yellow fever booster vaccination. This TCR derives from a man under 40 who received the YFV17D yellow fever vaccine. The genes are TRBV9 and TRBJ2-1; 9 nucleotides line up with TRBD2. In DNA, the CDR3 is TGTGCCAGCAGCGTAGCTCCTAGCGGGAAGAGCTCCTACAATGAGCAGTTCTTC. Encoded protein: CASSVAPSGKSSYNEQFF.